The present T cell receptor (beta chain) was sequenced within a study of T-cell memory formation after mild COVID-19. About the research overall: In these data, TCR clusters were largely donor specific.

This clonotype was seen more than once but under ten times. No antigen is known for it. This CDR3 is 13 amino acids long. Germline assignment: CDR1 MNHEY and CDR2 SVGAGI. The V and J ends lost 2 bases and 7 bases respectively, with 11 bases between them. Constant-segment primers served in 5'RACE that generated TCR alpha and TCR beta cDNA libraries bearing sample barcodes and UMIs. A single record per CDR3 protein comes from TCRdb applying MiXCR to the 5' RACE reads. This table has under 400,000 distinct CDR3 sequences, 25% to 30% appearing once. Study observations and caveats: Cross-reactive memory appears to have joined, as suggested by some responding clones showing up in pre-infection memory. Still unconfirmed is whether the second-wave clones peaking on day 37 recognized SARS-CoV-2.

The specimen was PBMCs or a T cell subset sorted from them (not recorded which). The V call is TRBV6-5, the J call TRBJ1-1; no firm D call. The sequence derives from an adult woman who had mild COVID-19 (a few samples of this study predate the infection). Cell type and time point are not known. The CDR3 bases are TGTGCCAGCAGTTACGCCTCATTGGATGAAGCTTTCTTT. This codes for CASSYASLDEAFF.